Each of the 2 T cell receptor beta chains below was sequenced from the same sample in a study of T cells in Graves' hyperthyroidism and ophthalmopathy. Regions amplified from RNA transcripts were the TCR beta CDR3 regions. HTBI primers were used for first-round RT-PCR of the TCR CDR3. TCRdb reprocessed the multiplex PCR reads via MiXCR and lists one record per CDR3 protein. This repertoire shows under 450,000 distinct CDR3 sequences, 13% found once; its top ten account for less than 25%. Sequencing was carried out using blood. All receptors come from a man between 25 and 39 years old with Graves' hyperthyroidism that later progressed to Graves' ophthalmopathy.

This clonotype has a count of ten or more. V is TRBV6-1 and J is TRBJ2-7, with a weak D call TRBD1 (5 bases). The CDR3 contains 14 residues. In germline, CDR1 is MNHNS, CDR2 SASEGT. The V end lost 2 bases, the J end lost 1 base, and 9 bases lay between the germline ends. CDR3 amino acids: CASSEQGLSYEQYF. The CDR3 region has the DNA TGTGCCAGCAGTGAACAGGGCCTGTCCTACGAGCAGTACTTC.

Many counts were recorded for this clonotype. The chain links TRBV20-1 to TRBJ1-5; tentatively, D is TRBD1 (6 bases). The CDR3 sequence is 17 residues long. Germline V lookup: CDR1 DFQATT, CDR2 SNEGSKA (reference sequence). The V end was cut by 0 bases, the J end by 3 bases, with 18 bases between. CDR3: CSARDKTGKPFNQPQHF. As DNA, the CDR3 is TGCAGTGCTAGAGATAAGACAGGCAAGCCCTTCAATCAGCCCCAGCATTTT.